This is a list of T cell receptor beta chains from one sample in a study of OX40 agonist ivuxolimab in advanced cancers. Using immunoSEQ multiplex PCR, the repertoire was profiled, and TCRdb retains in-frame clones only, with some absent. The sample yields 60,000 to 80,000 clones, 80% to 90% seen once. The starting material was CD4+ or CD8+ T cells sorted from blood, obtained in a trial of the OX40 agonist ivuxolimab. The source is an adult with an advanced solid tumor such as melanoma, head and neck, liver or kidney cancer. Each CDR3 is given with its conserved first and last residue. The D gene is left open where the match is weak. Not every row has a clone size; where given, it reads once, few, many or a size class.

cdr3_length: 11; v_call: TRBV28; clone_size: NA; j_call: TRBJ2-5; d_call: NA; cdr3_nt: TGTGCCAGCAGTCCCCAAGAGACCCAGTACTTC; cdr3_aa: CASSPQETQYF
cdr3_length: 14; v_call: TRBV5-4; clone_size: many; j_call: TRBJ1-2; d_call: NA; cdr3_nt: TGTGCCAGCAGCTTGGACACCCGAGGGGATGGCTACACCTTC; cdr3_aa: CASSLDTRGDGYTF
cdr3_length: 12; v_call: TRBV18; clone_size: NA; j_call: TRBJ1-1; d_call: NA; cdr3_nt: TGCGCCAGCTCACCAAAGGGCACTGAAGCTTTCTTT; cdr3_aa: CASSPKGTEAFF
cdr3_length: 13; v_call: TRBV28; clone_size: NA; j_call: TRBJ2-7; d_call: TRBD1; cdr3_nt: TGTGCCAGCTGGGAGACAGGGGTCTACGAGCAGTACTTC; cdr3_aa: CASWETGVYEQYF
cdr3_length: 14; v_call: TRBV14; clone_size: NA; j_call: TRBJ2-3; d_call: TRBD2; cdr3_nt: TGTGCCAGCAGCCTTGCGGGAGTGGGAGATACGCAGTATTTT; cdr3_aa: CASSLAGVGDTQYF
cdr3_length: 15; v_call: TRBV7-2; clone_size: NA; j_call: TRBJ2-7; d_call: NA; cdr3_nt: TGTGCCAGCAGCTTTTTTAGCGGAGCCTCCTACGAGCAGTACTTC; cdr3_aa: CASSFFSGASYEQYF
cdr3_length: 15; v_call: TRBV27; clone_size: NA; j_call: TRBJ2-2; d_call: NA; cdr3_nt: TGTGCCAGCACCTTCCGGAGTCGGGATGGCGGGGAGCTGTTTTTT; cdr3_aa: CASTFRSRDGGELFF
cdr3_length: 16; v_call: TRBV28; clone_size: NA; j_call: TRBJ1-2; d_call: NA; cdr3_nt: TGTGCCAGCAGCCGAGACACCCCGTTACTTAACTATGGCTACACCTTC; cdr3_aa: CASSRDTPLLNYGYTF
cdr3_length: 16; v_call: TRBV4-3; clone_size: NA; j_call: TRBJ1-5; d_call: NA; cdr3_nt: TGCGCCAGCAGCCAAGAGGCAGGGCCCGCGGAAGAGCCCCAGCATTTT; cdr3_aa: CASSQEAGPAEEPQHF
cdr3_length: 13; v_call: TRBV21-1; clone_size: NA; j_call: TRBJ1-3; d_call: NA; cdr3_nt: TGTGCCAGCACCTTCACCCGGGGAAACACCATATATTTT; cdr3_aa: CASTFTRGNTIYF
cdr3_length: 13; v_call: TRBV18; clone_size: NA; j_call: TRBJ2-5; d_call: NA; cdr3_nt: TGTGCCAGCTCACCGGGGGAAGCGGAGACCCAGTACTTC; cdr3_aa: CASSPGEAETQYF
cdr3_length: 16; v_call: TRBV4-1; clone_size: NA; j_call: TRBJ2-1; d_call: TRBD2; cdr3_nt: TGCGCCAGCAGCCGCGATTCGCGGGAGGGCCTTTATGAGCAGTTCTTC; cdr3_aa: CASSRDSREGLYEQFF
cdr3_length: 13; v_call: TRBV11-2; clone_size: NA; j_call: TRBJ2-5; d_call: NA; cdr3_nt: TGTGCCAGCAGCTTAGACTACCAAGAGACCCAGTACTTC; cdr3_aa: CASSLDYQETQYF
cdr3_length: 16; v_call: TRBV5-1; clone_size: NA; j_call: TRBJ2-2; d_call: NA; cdr3_nt: TGCGCCAGCAGCTTGGATCGGGCTTCGAACACCGGGGAGCTGTTTTTT; cdr3_aa: CASSLDRASNTGELFF
cdr3_length: 14; v_call: TRBV29-1; clone_size: NA; j_call: TRBJ2-7; d_call: TRBD1; cdr3_nt: TGCAGCGTTGAAGGAACCGGGACAGGGTTCGAGCAGTACTTC; cdr3_aa: CSVEGTGTGFEQYF
cdr3_length: 15; v_call: TRBV15; clone_size: NA; j_call: TRBJ2-7; d_call: NA; cdr3_nt: TGTGCCACCAGCAGAGATCGAGCGCGATCCTACGAGCAGTACTTC; cdr3_aa: CATSRDRARSYEQYF
cdr3_length: 14; v_call: TRBV7-8; clone_size: NA; j_call: TRBJ2-5; d_call: TRBD1; cdr3_nt: TGTGCCAGCAGCCCGACAGGGGGCGGAGAGACCCAGTACTTC; cdr3_aa: CASSPTGGGETQYF
cdr3_length: 22; v_call: TRBV9; clone_size: NA; j_call: TRBJ1-1; d_call: NA; cdr3_nt: TGTGCCAGCAGCGTAAGGTCGTTGGTCAGGTTGCCCCAAACTGACATGAACACTGAAGCTTTCTTT; cdr3_aa: CASSVRSLVRLPQTDMNTEAFF
cdr3_length: 17; v_call: TRBV11-2; clone_size: NA; j_call: TRBJ2-2; d_call: TRBD1; cdr3_nt: TGTGCCAGCAGCTTAGGGGACAGGGGGGCTAACACCGGGGAGCTGTTTTTT; cdr3_aa: CASSLGDRGANTGELFF
cdr3_length: 12; v_call: TRBV2; clone_size: NA; j_call: TRBJ1-2; d_call: TRBD1; cdr3_nt: TGTGCCAGCAGCAGGACAGGGGGTACCTACACCTTC; cdr3_aa: CASSRTGGTYTF
cdr3_length: 15; v_call: TRBV7-8; clone_size: NA; j_call: TRBJ1-5; d_call: NA; cdr3_nt: TGTGCCAGCAGCTTTCGAGGGTATAGCAATCAGCCCCAGCATTTT; cdr3_aa: CASSFRGYSNQPQHF
cdr3_length: 17; v_call: TRBV11-2; clone_size: NA; j_call: TRBJ2-1; d_call: NA; cdr3_nt: TGTGCCAGCAGCCTAAAGGGACCGGGAGTAGTTCGGCATGAGCAGTTCTTC; cdr3_aa: CASSLKGPGVVRHEQFF
cdr3_length: 13; v_call: TRBV7-9; clone_size: NA; j_call: TRBJ2-7; d_call: TRBD1; cdr3_nt: TGTGCCAGCAGCTCCTCAGGGGGCGACGAGCAGTACTTC; cdr3_aa: CASSSSGGDEQYF
cdr3_length: 14; v_call: TRBV28; clone_size: NA; j_call: TRBJ2-7; d_call: NA; cdr3_nt: TGTGCCAGCAGTGCCCCGGCGGGATCCTACGAGCAGTACTTC; cdr3_aa: CASSAPAGSYEQYF
cdr3_length: 14; v_call: TRBV5-6; clone_size: NA; j_call: TRBJ2-1; d_call: NA; cdr3_nt: TGTGCCAGCAGCTTGCTTAGCATCTACAATGAGCAGTTCTTC; cdr3_aa: CASSLLSIYNEQFF
cdr3_length: 15; v_call: TRBV19; clone_size: few; j_call: TRBJ1-5; d_call: TRBD1; cdr3_nt: TGTGCCAGTAGTCTACTTGGACAGGGAAATCAGCCCCAGCATTTT; cdr3_aa: CASSLLGQGNQPQHF
cdr3_length: 16; v_call: TRBV27; clone_size: NA; j_call: TRBJ2-2; d_call: NA; cdr3_nt: TGTGCCAGCAGCCAAACCCGGAGGGCCGACACCGGGGAGCTGTTTTTT; cdr3_aa: CASSQTRRADTGELFF
cdr3_length: 14; v_call: TRBV2; clone_size: NA; j_call: TRBJ1-5; d_call: NA; cdr3_nt: TGTGCCAGCAGCCCCCAGTATAGCAATCAGCCCCAGCATTTT; cdr3_aa: CASSPQYSNQPQHF
cdr3_length: 15; v_call: TRBV19; clone_size: NA; j_call: TRBJ2-1; d_call: NA; cdr3_nt: TGTGCCAGTAGTATTTCAGGCAGGGCGAGGGATGAGCAGTTCTTC; cdr3_aa: CASSISGRARDEQFF